This T cell receptor beta chain was observed in a study of shared clonotypes between healthy human individuals. Generated by immunoSEQ multiplex PCR, the TCRdb table keeps only in-frame clones and is missing some. Among about 690,000 clones, roughly 88% were seen once, and the ten largest hold 34%. The CDR3 runs 14 residues. CDR1 is MNHEY, CDR2 SMNVEV, per germline (reference sequence). V was pared by 0 bases and J by 6 bases, with 3 bases of the junction left unmatched. The receptor was isolated from a man between 18 and 29 years old in good health. Some clones in this sample may be carry-over from other donors' samples. The sequenced sample was memory CD8+ T cells from PBMCs. The subset was: CD45RO+ cells pooled with CCR7-negative TemRA cells. The chain employs TRBV27 and TRBJ2-7; 9 nucleotides align to TRBD1. This CDR3 reads CASSLSTGGGEQYF. The CDR3 nucleotides are TGTGCCAGCAGTTTATCGACAGGGGGGGGCGAGCAGTACTTC.